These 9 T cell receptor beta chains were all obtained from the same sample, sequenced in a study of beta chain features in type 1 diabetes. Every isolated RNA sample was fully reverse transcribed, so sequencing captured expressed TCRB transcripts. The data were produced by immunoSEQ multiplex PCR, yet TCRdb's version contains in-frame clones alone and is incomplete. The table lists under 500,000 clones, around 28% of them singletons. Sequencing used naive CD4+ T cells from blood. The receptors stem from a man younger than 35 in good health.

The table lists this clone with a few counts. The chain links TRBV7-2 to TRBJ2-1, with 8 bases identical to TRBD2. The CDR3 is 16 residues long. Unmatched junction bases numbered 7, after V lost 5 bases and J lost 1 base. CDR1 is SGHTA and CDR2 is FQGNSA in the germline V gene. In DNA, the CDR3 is TGTGCCAGCAGCGCGCAACTAGCGGATTCCTACAATGAGCAGTTCTTC. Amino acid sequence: CASSAQLADSYNEQFF.

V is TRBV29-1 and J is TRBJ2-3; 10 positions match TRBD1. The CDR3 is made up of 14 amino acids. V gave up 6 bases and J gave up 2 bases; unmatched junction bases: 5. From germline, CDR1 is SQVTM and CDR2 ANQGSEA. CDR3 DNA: TGCAGCGTAAGGGACAGGGGAGCCACAGATACGCAGTATTTT. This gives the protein CSVRDRGATDTQYF.

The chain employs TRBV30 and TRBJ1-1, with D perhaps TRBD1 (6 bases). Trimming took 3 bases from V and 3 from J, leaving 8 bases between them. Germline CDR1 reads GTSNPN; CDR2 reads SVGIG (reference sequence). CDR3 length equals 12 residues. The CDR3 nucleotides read TGTGCCTGGAGACAGGGCGACACTGAAGCTTTCTTT. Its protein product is CAWRQGDTEAFF.

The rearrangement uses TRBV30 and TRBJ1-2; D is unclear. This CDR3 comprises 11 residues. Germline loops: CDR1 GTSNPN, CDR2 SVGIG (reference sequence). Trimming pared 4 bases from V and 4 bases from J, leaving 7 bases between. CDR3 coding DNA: TGTGCCTGGACAGATTTCTATGGCTACACCTTC. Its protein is CAWTDFYGYTF.

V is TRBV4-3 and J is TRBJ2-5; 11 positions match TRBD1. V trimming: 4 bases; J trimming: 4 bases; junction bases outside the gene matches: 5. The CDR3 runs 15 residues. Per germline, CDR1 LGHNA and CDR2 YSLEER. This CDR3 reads CASSRSGTGGETQYF. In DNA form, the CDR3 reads TGCGCCAGCAGCCGCTCCGGGACAGGGGGAGAGACCCAGTACTTC.

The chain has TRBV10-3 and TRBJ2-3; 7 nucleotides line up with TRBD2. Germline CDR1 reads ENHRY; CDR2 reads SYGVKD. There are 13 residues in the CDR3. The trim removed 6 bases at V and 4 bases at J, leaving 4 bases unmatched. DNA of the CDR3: TGTGCCATCAGCCCCGGGAGGCCAGATACGCAGTATTTT. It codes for CAISPGRPDTQYF.

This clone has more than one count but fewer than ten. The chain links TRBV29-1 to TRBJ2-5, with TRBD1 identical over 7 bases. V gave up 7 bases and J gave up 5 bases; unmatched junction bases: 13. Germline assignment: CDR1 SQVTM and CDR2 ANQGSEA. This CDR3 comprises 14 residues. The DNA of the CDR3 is TGCAGCGGTGCGGGTCACAGGGGCGGGGAGACCCAGTACTTC. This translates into CSGAGHRGGETQYF.

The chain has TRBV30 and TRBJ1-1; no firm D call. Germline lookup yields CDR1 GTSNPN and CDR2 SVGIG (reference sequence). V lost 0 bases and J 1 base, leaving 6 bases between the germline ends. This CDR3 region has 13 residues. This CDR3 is CAWSVPPNTEAFF. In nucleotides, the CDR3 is TGTGCCTGGAGTGTACCTCCGAACACTGAAGCTTTCTTT.

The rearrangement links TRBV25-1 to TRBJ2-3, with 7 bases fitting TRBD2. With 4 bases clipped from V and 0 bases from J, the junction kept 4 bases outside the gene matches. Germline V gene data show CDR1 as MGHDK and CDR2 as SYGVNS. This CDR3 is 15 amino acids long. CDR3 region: CASSVAGASTDTQYF. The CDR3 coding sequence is TGTGCCAGCAGTGTAGCGGGCGCTAGCACAGATACGCAGTATTTT.